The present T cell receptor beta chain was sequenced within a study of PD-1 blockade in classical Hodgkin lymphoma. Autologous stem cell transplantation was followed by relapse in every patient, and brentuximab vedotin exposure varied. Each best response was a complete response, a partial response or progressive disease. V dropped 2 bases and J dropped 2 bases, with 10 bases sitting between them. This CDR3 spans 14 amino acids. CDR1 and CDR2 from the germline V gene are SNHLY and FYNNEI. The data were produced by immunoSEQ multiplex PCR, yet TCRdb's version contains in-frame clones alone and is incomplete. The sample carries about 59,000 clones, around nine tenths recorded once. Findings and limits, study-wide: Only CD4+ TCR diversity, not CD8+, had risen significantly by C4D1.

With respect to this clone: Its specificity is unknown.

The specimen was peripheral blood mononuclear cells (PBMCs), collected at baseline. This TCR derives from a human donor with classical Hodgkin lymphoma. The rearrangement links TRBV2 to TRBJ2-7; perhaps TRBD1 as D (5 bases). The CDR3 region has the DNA TGTGCCAGCAGTGAAAGGGGCAGAGCCTACGAGCAGTACTTC. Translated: CASSERGRAYEQYF.